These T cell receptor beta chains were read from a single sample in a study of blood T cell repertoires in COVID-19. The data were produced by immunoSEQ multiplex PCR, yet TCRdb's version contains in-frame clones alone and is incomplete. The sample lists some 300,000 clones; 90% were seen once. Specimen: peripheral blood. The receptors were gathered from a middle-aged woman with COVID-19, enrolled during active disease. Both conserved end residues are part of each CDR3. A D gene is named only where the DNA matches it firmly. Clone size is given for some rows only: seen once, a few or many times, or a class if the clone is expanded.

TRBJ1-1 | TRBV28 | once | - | CASTRSADRNTEAFF | TGTGCCAGCACCCGTTCAGCGGACAGGAACACTGAAGCTTTCTTT
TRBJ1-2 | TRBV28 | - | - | CASSFTDEGYTF | TGTGCCAGCAGTTTCACAGATGAGGGCTACACCTTC
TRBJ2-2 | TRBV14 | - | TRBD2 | CASSQAVTSGNTGELFF | TGTGCCAGCAGCCAAGCCGTTACTAGCGGGAACACCGGGGAGCTGTTTTTT
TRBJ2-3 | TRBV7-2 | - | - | CASSLDSPQHASGTQYF | TGTGCCAGCAGCTTAGATTCTCCGCAACATGCTTCTGGTACGCAGTATTTT
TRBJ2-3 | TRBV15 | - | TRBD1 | CATSGRQGRPDTQYF | TGTGCCACCAGCGGCCGACAGGGTCGCCCAGATACGCAGTATTTT
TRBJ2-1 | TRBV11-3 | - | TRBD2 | CASSPAREGLNEQFF | TGTGCCAGCAGCCCAGCCAGGGAGGGCCTCAATGAGCAGTTCTTC
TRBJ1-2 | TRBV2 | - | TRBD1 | CASSVEAGGEGYTF | TGTGCCAGCAGTGTCGAGGCAGGGGGCGAGGGCTACACCTTC
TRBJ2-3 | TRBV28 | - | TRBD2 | CASKVAGLAGATDTQYF | TGTGCCAGCAAGGTCGCTGGACTAGCGGGCGCCACAGATACGCAGTATTTT
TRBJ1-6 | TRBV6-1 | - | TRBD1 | CASSEVRGALYNSPLHF | TGTGCCAGCAGTGAGGTCAGGGGGGCTCTTTATAATTCACCCCTCCACTTT
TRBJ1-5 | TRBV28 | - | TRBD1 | CASSSDRGDNQPQHF | TGTGCCAGCAGTTCGGACAGGGGCGACAATCAGCCCCAGCATTTT
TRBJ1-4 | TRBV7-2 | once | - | CASSSQPQGLNEKLFF | TGTGCCAGCAGCTCTCAACCACAGGGCCTTAATGAAAAACTGTTTTTT
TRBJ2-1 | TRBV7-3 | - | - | CASSLTSQGNEQFF | TGTGCCAGCAGCTTAACTTCCCAGGGCAATGAGCAGTTCTTC
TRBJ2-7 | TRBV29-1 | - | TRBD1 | CSVEAQFGTGESYEQYF | TGCAGCGTCGAGGCACAGTTCGGGACAGGGGAGTCCTACGAGCAGTACTTC
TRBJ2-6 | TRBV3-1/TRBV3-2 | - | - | CASSPWQGTSSGANVLTF | TGTGCCAGCAGCCCCTGGCAGGGAACAAGCTCTGGGGCCAACGTCCTGACTTTC
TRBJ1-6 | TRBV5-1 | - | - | CASSLQQGRVRNSPLHF | TGCGCCAGCAGCTTGCAACAGGGAAGGGTACGGAATTCACCCCTCCACTTT
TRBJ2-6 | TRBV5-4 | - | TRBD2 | CASSFKRGSGANVLTF | TGTGCCAGCAGCTTCAAGCGGGGTAGTGGGGCCAACGTCCTGACTTTC
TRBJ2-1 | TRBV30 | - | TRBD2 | CAWGTSGTPYNEQFF | TGTGCCTGGGGGACTAGCGGGACCCCTTACAATGAGCAGTTCTTC
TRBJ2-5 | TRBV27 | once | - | CASSFRGQETQYF | TGTGCCAGCAGTTTCAGGGGACAAGAGACCCAGTACTTC
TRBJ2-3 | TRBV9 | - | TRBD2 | CASSVGLAGIADTQYF | TGTGCCAGCAGCGTAGGCCTAGCGGGAATAGCAGATACGCAGTATTTT
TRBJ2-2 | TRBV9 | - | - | CASSVVGTGELFF | TGTGCCAGCAGCGTAGTCGGGACCGGGGAGCTGTTTTTT
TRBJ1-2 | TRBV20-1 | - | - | CSAAQVYGYTF | TGCAGTGCTGCGCAGGTCTATGGCTACACCTTC
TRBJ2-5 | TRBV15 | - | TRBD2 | CATSRGLAGGLQETQYF | TGTGCCACCAGCAGGGGACTAGCGGGGGGGTTGCAAGAGACCCAGTACTTC
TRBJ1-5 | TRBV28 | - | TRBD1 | CASSLQGALMEAQHF | TGTGCCAGCAGTTTGCAGGGGGCCCTCATGGAGGCCCAGCATTTT
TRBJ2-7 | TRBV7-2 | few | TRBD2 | CASSSIEAGYDPYEQYF | TGTGCCAGCAGCTCTATTGAAGCGGGGTATGATCCCTACGAGCAGTACTTC
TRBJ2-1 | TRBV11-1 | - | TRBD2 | CASSTTGTRNNEQFF | TGTGCCAGCAGCACGACCGGGACTAGAAACAATGAGCAGTTCTTC
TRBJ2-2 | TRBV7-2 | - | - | CASSREGGGPGELFF | TGTGCCAGCAGCCGTGAGGGGGGGGGCCCCGGGGAGCTGTTTTTT
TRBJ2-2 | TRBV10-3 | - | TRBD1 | CAIRPGQGNTGELFF | TGTGCCATCAGACCGGGACAGGGGAACACCGGGGAGCTGTTTTTT
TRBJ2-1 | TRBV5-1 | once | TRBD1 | CASSLAVGQLPYNEQFF | TGCGCCAGCAGCTTGGCTGTGGGACAGCTACCATACAATGAGCAGTTCTTC
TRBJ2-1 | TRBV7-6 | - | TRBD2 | CASRPQLAGGGSYEQFF | TGTGCCAGCAGACCCCAACTAGCGGGGGGGGGAAGCTATGAGCAGTTCTTC
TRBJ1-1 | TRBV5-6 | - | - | CASSQGQHTEAFF | TGTGCCAGCAGTCAAGGACAGCACACTGAAGCTTTCTTT
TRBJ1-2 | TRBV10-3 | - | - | CAISESGLSGYTF | TGTGCCATCAGTGAGTCGGGGCTCTCTGGCTACACCTTC
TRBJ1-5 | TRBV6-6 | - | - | CASSYVGDSNQPQHF | TGTGCCAGCAGTTACGTAGGGGATAGCAATCAGCCCCAGCATTTT
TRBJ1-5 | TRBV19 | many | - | CASRHRDGQPQHF | TGTGCCAGCCGACACAGGGATGGACAGCCCCAGCATTTT
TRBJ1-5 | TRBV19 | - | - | CASSISYSNQGQPQHF | TGTGCCAGTAGTATATCGTACAGTAATCAGGGGCAGCCCCAGCATTTT
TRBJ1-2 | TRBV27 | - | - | CAGGSGYTF | TGTGCCGGGGGCTCTGGCTACACCTTC
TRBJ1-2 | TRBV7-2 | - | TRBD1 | CASSLAGRGRSSDGYTF | TGTGCCAGCAGCTTAGCGGGCAGGGGGCGATCATCGGATGGCTACACCTTC
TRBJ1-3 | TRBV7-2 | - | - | CASSSDSHSGNTIYF | TGTGCCAGCAGCTCAGACAGCCACTCTGGAAACACCATATATTTT
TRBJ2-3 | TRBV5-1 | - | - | CASSLDSTDTQYF | TGCGCCAGCAGCTTGGACAGTACAGATACGCAGTATTTT
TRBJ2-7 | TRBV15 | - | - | CATSRRKDEQYF | TGTGCCACCAGCCGGCGGAAGGACGAGCAGTACTTC
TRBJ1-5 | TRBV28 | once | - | CASSLLAPDNQPQHF | TGTGCCAGCAGTCTACTCGCCCCTGACAATCAGCCCCAGCATTTT
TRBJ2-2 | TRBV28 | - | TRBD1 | CASSARGTGVAGELFF | TGTGCCAGCAGTGCGCGTGGGACAGGGGTGGCCGGGGAGCTGTTTTTT